Listed below are T cell receptor beta chains from one sample, sequenced in a study of cytomegalovirus exposure and HLA in healthy donors. The data were produced by immunoSEQ multiplex PCR, yet TCRdb's version contains in-frame clones alone and is incomplete. The repertoire includes approximately 150,000 clones, 75% to 85% of them detected once, and approximately 6% sits in the top ten. Sequencing input: PBMCs. These receptors came from a man in his fifties or sixties in good health and CMV-seropositive. Both conserved end residues are trimmed from each CDR3.

J,V,length,CDR3
TRBJ1-3,TRBV6-5,13,ASRPTDRARNTIY
TRBJ1-1,TRBV11-2,11,ASSLQGIGKAF
TRBJ2-7,TRBV27,13,ASSARLAGFYEQY
TRBJ1-3,TRBV28,13,ASSSPAGAGNTIY
TRBJ2-7,TRBV11-3,13,ASSLGVAGVNEQY
TRBJ1-2,TRBV11-2,14,ASSLGGGQGADGYT
TRBJ2-5,TRBV7-9,13,SSSLAGGPGETQY
TRBJ1-3,TRBV6-5,11,ASSQDSGNTIY
TRBJ2-1,TRBV4-1,13,ASSQDGQGSREQF
TRBJ2-1,TRBV27,12,ASSLSPQNNEQF
TRBJ1-2,TRBV4-2,14,ASSQDSGARGYGYT
TRBJ1-6,TRBV5-1,11,ASSWSGRSPLH
TRBJ1-2,TRBV7-8,11,ASSLETVDGYT
TRBJ2-7,TRBV7-8,14,ASSLAGRRLSYEQY
TRBJ2-7,TRBV5-1,15,ASSLATSGRKSYEQY
TRBJ2-7,TRBV6-5,13,ASRDPGQGAYEQY
TRBJ2-2,TRBV4-1,14,ASSSRVGRDTGELF
TRBJ1-4,TRBV2,11,ASREGPNEKLF
TRBJ2-1,TRBV2,13,ASSAQRYSYNEQF
TRBJ2-1,TRBV5-1,14,ASRTEGLLSYNEQF
TRBJ1-5,TRBV28,10,ASTQGEQPQH
TRBJ1-2,TRBV28,10,ASSLRLYGYT
TRBJ2-1,TRBV7-9,14,ASRPLAGSSYNEQF
TRBJ1-5,TRBV29-1,12,SAQTGDGNQPQH
TRBJ2-4,TRBV5-8,14,ASSLGRGQAKNIQY
TRBJ2-3,TRBV10-1,14,ASSDGRTGLSDTQY
TRBJ2-1,TRBV7-3,13,ASSQTSGNHNEQF
TRBJ1-1,TRBV7-3,11,ASSSGVNTEAF
TRBJ1-2,TRBV5-1,11,ASSADSDYGYT
TRBJ2-7,TRBV5-6,12,ASSLGDRGYEQY
TRBJ1-4,TRBV28,9,VAGGDEKLF
TRBJ2-3,TRBV2,11,ASRASGRNTQY
TRBJ2-7,TRBV4-1,15,ASSQVLAGGPTYEQY
TRBJ2-3,TRBV10-3,13,AITAAGLRTDTQY
TRBJ2-7,TRBV29-1,12,SVTLAGKHYEQY
TRBJ1-6,TRBV29-1,13,SARDSSISNSPLH
TRBJ2-5,TRBV19,12,ASSGGAVQETQY
TRBJ2-7,TRBV28,12,ASNPGGGLYEQY
TRBJ2-2,TRBV5-6,14,ASSSPGQGNTGELF
TRBJ1-4,TRBV28,13,ASTPGLETNEKLF
TRBJ2-5,TRBV5-8,13,ASSVGLAGQETQY
TRBJ1-3,TRBV10-3,13,AIRPDSSSGNIIY
TRBJ2-1,TRBV19,14,ASSRPSGSFNNEQF
TRBJ1-2,TRBV7-9,14,ASSTNTPGQRGGYT
TRBJ2-7,TRBV10-3,12,AISDGQGIYEQY
TRBJ1-3,TRBV5-6,13,ASSHGQSSGNTIY
TRBJ2-2,TRBV7-9,15,ASSLRSGRVTTGELF
TRBJ2-1,TRBV20-1,9,SANRPGEQF
TRBJ1-5,TRBV6-5,13,ASSYSTGYGQPQH
TRBJ1-2,TRBV5-1,10,ASSSTGVSYT
TRBJ1-2,TRBV27,12,ATGHQIRGYGYT
TRBJ2-5,TRBV5-1,14,ASTGGGAAGEETQY
TRBJ2-3,TRBV28,14,ASSSSSGTSTDTQY
TRBJ2-1,TRBV14,14,ASSQDSGQVFNEQF
TRBJ1-5,TRBV6-1,12,ASSEGFQIQPQH
TRBJ2-5,TRBV29-1,14,SASPGLAGVGETQY
TRBJ2-7,TRBV7-9,12,ASSQLAGGIEQY
TRBJ2-3,TRBV7-9,16,ASSSVRAGTGSTDTQY
TRBJ1-2,TRBV19,14,ASSRKPLQGNYGYT